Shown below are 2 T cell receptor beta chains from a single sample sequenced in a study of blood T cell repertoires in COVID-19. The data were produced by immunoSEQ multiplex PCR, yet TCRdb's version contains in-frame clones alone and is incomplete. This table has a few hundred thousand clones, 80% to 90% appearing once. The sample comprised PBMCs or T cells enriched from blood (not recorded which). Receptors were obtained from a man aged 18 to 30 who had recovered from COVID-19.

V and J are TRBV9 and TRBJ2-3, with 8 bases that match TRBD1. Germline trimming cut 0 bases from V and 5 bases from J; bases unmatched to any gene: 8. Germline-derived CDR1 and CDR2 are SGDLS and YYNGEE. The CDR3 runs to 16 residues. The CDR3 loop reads CASSVAGGGQVDTQYF. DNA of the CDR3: TGTGCCAGCAGCGTAGCAGGGGGCGGTCAAGTAGATACGCAGTATTTT.

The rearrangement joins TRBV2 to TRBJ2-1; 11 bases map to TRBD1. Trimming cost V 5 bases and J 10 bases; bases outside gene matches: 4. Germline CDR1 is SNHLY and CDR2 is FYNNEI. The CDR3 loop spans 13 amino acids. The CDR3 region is CASSRTGGGEQFF. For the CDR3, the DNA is TGTGCCAGCAGTCGGACAGGGGGCGGAGAGCAGTTCTTC.